This T cell receptor (beta chain) originates from a study of long-term antiretroviral therapy in people with HIV. This clone was recorded once. The antigen is unknown. This CDR3 spans 15 amino acids. Trimming pared 2 bases from V and 0 bases from J, leaving 11 bases between. Germline V gives CDR1 SGHDT, CDR2 YYEEEE. Survey-level immunoSEQ v3.0 assays were run. TCRdb's copy holds only in-frame clones and misses some; the assay was immunoSEQ multiplex PCR. The sample yields some 16,000 clones, about 84% seen once. Findings and caveats of the study: Post-ART diversity increased but stayed below transplant donor controls.

The gene calls are TRBV5-6 and TRBJ1-1; tentative D call: TRBD1 (5 bases). This specimen was unsorted PBMCs, taken 0.1 years before starting antiretroviral therapy. The TCR comes from a man between 18 and 29 years old with HIV. The CDR3 sequence: CASSFGHSMNTEAFF. For the CDR3, the DNA is TGTGCCAGCAGCTTTGGACATAGCATGAACACTGAAGCTTTCTTT.